This TCR beta chain was identified in a study of T cell changes during pregnancy in multiple sclerosis. The table came from immunoSEQ multiplex PCR; TCRdb's copy has only in-frame clones and leaves some out. The table includes approximately 83,000 clones, around 93% detected once. Germline loops: CDR1 SGHRS, CDR2 YFSETQ. The CDR3 totals 13 residues. V lost 0 bases, J lost 6 bases, and 8 bases lay in between. J is TRBJ2-3 and V is TRBV5-1; no firm D call. This specimen consisted of peripheral blood, obtained in the third trimester of pregnancy. The origin of this receptor is a female donor with multiple sclerosis, enrolled in a pregnancy study. The CDR3 DNA follows: TGCGCCAGCAGCTTGGGGCAGGTGGATACGCAGTATTTT. It translates to CASSLGQVDTQYF.